This T cell receptor beta chain was captured in a study of cytomegalovirus exposure and HLA in healthy donors. About the research overall: Of all 400 or so donors who were genotyped, around 82% belonged to the Caucasian-associated ancestry cluster. Study results and caveats: Rarity marked most TCR sequences, yet some public TCRs occurred in many donors.

Note on this clone: The antigen is unknown.

V gave up 2 bases and J gave up 4 bases; unmatched junction bases: 7. The CDR3 consists of 16 residues. Germline V gene data show CDR1 as MNHEY and CDR2 as SVGAGI. Vbeta (60) and Jbeta (13) primers were used in the PCR. Authors' methods: About 80 million unique TCR beta chains, roughly 11 million of them shared, were counted by a later analysis. Measured with immunoSEQ multiplex PCR; TCRdb has only the in-frame clones, and not every one. That table supplies the V and J calls and clone size; D and trimming were determined from the DNA. The sample records 110,000 to 150,000 clones, about 70% being singletons.

The rearrangement joins TRBV6-5 to TRBJ2-7; 11 nucleotides line up with TRBD2. The clonotype was recovered from a man aged 55 to 70 in good health and CMV-seronegative. The sample was PBMCs. CDR3 sequence: CASSYTGLADLYEQYF. The CDR3 DNA sequence: TGTGCCAGCAGTTACACGGGACTAGCGGACTTATACGAGCAGTACTTC.